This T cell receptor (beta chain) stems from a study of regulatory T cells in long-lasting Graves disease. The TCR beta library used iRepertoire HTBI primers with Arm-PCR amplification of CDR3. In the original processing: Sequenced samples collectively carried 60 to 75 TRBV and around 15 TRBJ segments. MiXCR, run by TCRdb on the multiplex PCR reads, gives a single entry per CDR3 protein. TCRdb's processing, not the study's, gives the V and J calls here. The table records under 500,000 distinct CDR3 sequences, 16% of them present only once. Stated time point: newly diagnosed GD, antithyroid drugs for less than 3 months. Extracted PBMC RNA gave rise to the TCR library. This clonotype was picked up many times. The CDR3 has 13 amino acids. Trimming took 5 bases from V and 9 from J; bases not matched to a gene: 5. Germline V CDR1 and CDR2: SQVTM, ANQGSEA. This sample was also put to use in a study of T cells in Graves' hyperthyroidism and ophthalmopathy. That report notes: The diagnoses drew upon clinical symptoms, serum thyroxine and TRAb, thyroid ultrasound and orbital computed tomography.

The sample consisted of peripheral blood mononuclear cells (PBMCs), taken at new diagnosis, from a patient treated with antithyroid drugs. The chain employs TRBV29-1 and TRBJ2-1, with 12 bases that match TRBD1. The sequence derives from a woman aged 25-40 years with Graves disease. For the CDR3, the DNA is TGCAGCGTTATCGGGACAGGGGGCGGTGAGCAGTTCTTC. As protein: CSVIGTGGGEQFF.